Listed below are T cell receptor beta chains from one sample, sequenced in a study of Graves' ophthalmopathy and Graves' hyperthyroidism. TCRdb called the multiplex PCR reads again in MiXCR, with one record for every CDR3 protein. The table lists about 500,000 distinct CDR3 sequences, roughly an eighth of them singletons. Sequenced: blood. All receptors come from a woman younger than 45 with Graves' ophthalmopathy. CDR3s include the opening cysteine and the closing phenylalanine or tryptophan. A D gene is named only where the DNA matches it firmly.

CDR3 protein	CDR3 length	D gene	V gene	J gene
CASSIGGGGTEAFF	14	.	TRBV19	TRBJ1-1
CASSESWVGNYGYTF	15	.	TRBV10-3	TRBJ1-2
CASSLRTGDQPQHF	14	TRBD1	TRBV5-1	TRBJ1-5
CASSPREEETQYF	13	.	TRBV28	TRBJ2-5
CASSLSGGSPYEQYF	15	TRBD2	TRBV28	TRBJ2-7
CASSLIQNTEAFF	13	.	TRBV6-1	TRBJ1-1
CASGTPMGGETQYF	14	TRBD2	TRBV12-5	TRBJ2-5
CASSQRRRRVDEKLFF	16	.	TRBV3-1	TRBJ1-4
CAISELWRDRETQYF	15	.	TRBV10-3	TRBJ2-5
CASSPDRAMNTEAFF	15	TRBD1	TRBV5-1	TRBJ1-1
CASSYSTGYNQPQHF	15	.	TRBV6-5	TRBJ1-5
CASSLSSAGGSGNIQYF	17	TRBD1	TRBV5-1	TRBJ2-4
CASSRAGETQYF	12	.	TRBV6-1	TRBJ2-5
CATGLAGLYEQYF	13	TRBD2	TRBV28	TRBJ2-7
CASSHTGLGETQYF	14	.	TRBV12-3/TRBV12-4	TRBJ2-5
CASSQEAAGGAGGPTQYF	18	TRBD2	TRBV4-1	TRBJ2-5
CASSPRIGGYEQYF	14	.	TRBV14	TRBJ2-7
CASSPTGSEQYF	12	.	TRBV11-2	TRBJ2-7
CASSFWENQPQHF	13	.	TRBV12-3/TRBV12-4	TRBJ1-5
CASSVQGARTEAFF	14	TRBD1	TRBV6-1	TRBJ1-1
CSASGRAEQYF	11	TRBD2	TRBV20-1	TRBJ2-7
CASSLDSKAFF	11	.	TRBV12-3/TRBV12-4	TRBJ1-1
CASRRVSAYGYTF	13	.	TRBV5-1	TRBJ1-2
CASSLRDYYEQYF	13	.	TRBV12-3/TRBV12-4	TRBJ2-7
CASSAPGLAGGVGANVLTF	19	TRBD2	TRBV19	TRBJ2-6
CASRRGLAGVGAGELFF	17	TRBD2	TRBV11-1	TRBJ2-2
CASSQIGGETEAFF	14	.	TRBV6-1	TRBJ1-1
CAWRLSGRAHEQYF	14	TRBD2	TRBV30	TRBJ2-7
CASSIQGNHLEAFF	14	.	TRBV19	TRBJ1-1
CASSDYTSGVPEQYF	15	TRBD2	TRBV12-3/TRBV12-4	TRBJ2-7
CASTIVGAGWQYF	13	.	TRBV28	TRBJ2-7
CASSLWDEPQHF	12	.	TRBV7-9	TRBJ1-5
CASSPTTGSGELFF	14	TRBD1	TRBV5-1	TRBJ2-2
CAGSGLGSNQPQHF	14	.	TRBV28	TRBJ1-5
CASSYRDYEQYF	12	.	TRBV6-5	TRBJ2-7
CASSSIYYEQYF	12	.	TRBV7-2	TRBJ2-7
CASKSQGGASPLHF	14	TRBD1	TRBV14	TRBJ1-6
CASSLSQAVSYEQYF	15	.	TRBV28	TRBJ2-7
CASSKDEAEQYF	12	.	TRBV5-1	TRBJ2-7
CASSYSGRAHQPQHF	15	.	TRBV6-2/TRBV6-3	TRBJ1-5
CASSYREINTIYF	13	.	TRBV12-3/TRBV12-4	TRBJ1-3
CASSGTGPVSFGYTF	15	TRBD1	TRBV19	TRBJ1-2
CASSLVGPLSSYEQYF	16	.	TRBV12-3/TRBV12-4	TRBJ2-7
CATSERTSTDTQYF	14	.	TRBV24-1	TRBJ2-3
CASSQEVFGQPQHF	14	.	TRBV3-1	TRBJ1-5
CASSFRPDYTGELFF	15	.	TRBV19	TRBJ2-2
CASSARGGGYGYTF	14	.	TRBV19	TRBJ1-2
CASSDGPTDTQYF	13	.	TRBV6-4	TRBJ2-3
CSSTATTEQYF	11	.	TRBV2	TRBJ2-7
CASSTPGTNQETQYF	15	.	TRBV5-1	TRBJ2-5
CASLGGTGGARYTEAFF	17	TRBD1	TRBV6-4	TRBJ1-1
CASSYSSGAHQETQYF	16	TRBD2	TRBV6-5	TRBJ2-5
CASSLVSRPYEQYF	14	.	TRBV11-3	TRBJ2-7
CASSPYRGELQNSPLHF	17	TRBD1	TRBV28	TRBJ1-6
CASSRGPFNTEAFF	14	.	TRBV6-5	TRBJ1-1